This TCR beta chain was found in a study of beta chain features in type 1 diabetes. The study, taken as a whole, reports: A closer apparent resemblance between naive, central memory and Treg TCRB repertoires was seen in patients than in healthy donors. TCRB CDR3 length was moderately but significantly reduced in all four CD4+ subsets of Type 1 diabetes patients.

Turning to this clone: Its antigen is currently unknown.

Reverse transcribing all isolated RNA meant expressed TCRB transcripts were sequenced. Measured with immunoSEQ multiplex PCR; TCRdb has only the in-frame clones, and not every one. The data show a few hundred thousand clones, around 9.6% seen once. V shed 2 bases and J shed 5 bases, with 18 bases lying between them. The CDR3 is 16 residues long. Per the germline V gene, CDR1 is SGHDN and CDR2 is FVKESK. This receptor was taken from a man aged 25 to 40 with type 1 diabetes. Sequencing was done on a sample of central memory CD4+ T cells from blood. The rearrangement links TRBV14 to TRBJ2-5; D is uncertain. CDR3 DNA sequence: TGTGCCAGCAGCCAACTCCGTGGACCGGACCGGGAGACCCAGTACTTC. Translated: CASSQLRGPDRETQYF.